These 7 T cell receptor beta chains came from one sample sequenced in a study of vaccination and CD4 T cells after COVID-19. The study sequenced cultured CD4+ T cell DNA using the Oncomine TCR Beta short-read assay. Each CDR3 protein gets one entry after TCRdb re-called the PCR reads with MiXCR. This sample has around 5,600 distinct CDR3 sequences, with nearly 35% found just once. Specified treatment: approximately 10-day PBMC culture with coronavirus spike peptide pools or control peptides (ViraFEST assay). Those CD4+ T cells from the unexposed donor predate the COVID-19 pandemic (2011-2018). Their cognate antigens are unknown. Sample: CD4+ T cells from blood, cultured in vitro. The origin of the receptors is a human donor in good health.

This rearrangement joins TRBV5-1 to TRBJ1-1; possible D gene TRBD1, 6 bases. V was clipped by 0 bases and J by 2 bases, with 8 bases between them. CDR1 and CDR2 from the germline V gene are SGHRS and YFSETQ. The CDR3 sequence is 14 residues long. The CDR3 spells CASSLGTDNTEAFF. Written as DNA, the CDR3 is TGCGCCAGCAGCTTGGGGACAGATAACACTGAAGCTTTCTTT. Combining the CDR3 with reference TRBV5-1 and TRBJ1-1 gives the whole variable domain KAGVTQTPRYLIKTRGQQVTLSCSPISGHRSVSWYQQTPGQGLQFLFEYFSETQRNKGNFPGRFSGRQFSNSRSEMNVSTLELGDSALYLCASSLGTDNTEAFFGQGTRLTVV.

This clonotype was detected a few times. The chain has TRBV10-2 and TRBJ2-7; weak D call: TRBD1 (5 bases). CDR1 WSHSY and CDR2 SAAADI come from the germline V gene. This CDR3 spans 12 amino acids. V was clipped by 9 bases and J by 3 bases, with 12 bases between them. The CDR3 DNA reads TGCGCCAGTCGAGACAGATTCTACGAGCAGTACTTC. Protein sequence: CASRDRFYEQYF.

The chain has TRBV7-8 and TRBJ1-2; D is perhaps TRBD1 (5 bases). CDR1 is SGHVS and CDR2 is FQNEAQ in the germline V gene. CDR3 length: 14 amino acids. Deletions cut 5 bases from V and 2 bases from J, with 12 bases between. CDR3 sequence (DNA): TGTGCCAGCAGCCCCTTGGGGGAGAACTATGGCTACACCTTC. It specifies CASSPLGENYGYTF.

V gene TRBV20-1 combines with J gene TRBJ1-4; the D gene is possibly TRBD1 (5 bases). Germline V gives CDR1 DFQATT, CDR2 SNEGSKA (reference sequence). The CDR3 length is 14 residues. Trimming left V 0 bases short and J 5 bases short, with 10 bases between. CDR3 sequence reads: CSARDGAVNEKLFF. In DNA, the CDR3 is TGCAGTGCTAGAGATGGGGCAGTCAATGAAAAACTGTTTTTT.

This chain uses TRBV6-5 with TRBJ1-5; no reliable D call. Trimming took 1 base from V and 6 from J, leaving 4 bases between them. The CDR3 runs to 12 residues. CDR1 is MNHEY and CDR2 is SVGAGI in the germline V gene. CDR3 amino acids: CASSYLSQPQHF. DNA for the CDR3: TGTGCCAGCAGTTACTTGTCTCAGCCCCAGCATTTT.

The genes are TRBV20-1 and TRBJ1-1; no clear D. Trimming removed 0 bases from V and 11 bases from J, with 13 bases in between. The CDR3 has 12 amino acids. From germline, CDR1 is DFQATT and CDR2 SNEGSKA (reference sequence). In DNA, the CDR3 is TGCAGTGCTAGAGAGCTGGACGTCGTGGCTTTCTTT. It is translated as CSARELDVVAFF.

This chain links TRBV27 with TRBJ1-1, with no clear D. Germline CDR1 and CDR2: MNHEY and SMNVEV (reference sequence). V lost 2 bases and J lost 5, with 6 bases in between. CDR3 length: 12 amino acids. Here the CDR3 DNA reads TGTGCCAGCAGTTTAAGCAGGACTGAAGCTTTCTTT. This encodes CASSLSRTEAFF.